Below are 5 T cell receptor beta chains sequenced from a single sample in a study of shared clonotypes between healthy human individuals. Naive CD8 cells lacked CD45RO and underwent positive selection for CCR7, leaving out terminally differentiated effector memory CD45RA+ cells. Using immunoSEQ multiplex PCR, the repertoire was profiled, and TCRdb retains in-frame clones only, with some absent. The sample includes over 2,000,000 clones, 80% to 95% seen only once; the top ten take roughly 1.7%. What was sequenced was naive CD8+ T cells from PBMCs. The receptors were gathered from a man younger than 35 in good health. Some clones in this sample may be carry-over from other donors' samples.

This chain joins TRBV13 and TRBJ1-3, with TRBD1 identical over 7 bases. Germline loops: CDR1 PRHDT, CDR2 FYEKMQ (reference sequence). This CDR3 is built from 18 residues. The junction had 13 bases not matched to a gene; V was cut back by 5 bases and J by 0 bases. The CDR3 is CASSGKGTARHSGNTIYF. DNA of the CDR3: TGTGCCAGCAGCGGAAAAGGGACAGCCCGTCACTCTGGAAACACCATATATTTT.

The chain recombines TRBV10-3 with TRBJ2-2, with D possibly being TRBD2 (6 bases). V was shortened by 8 bases and J by 1 base, with 17 bases between the two germline ends. Germline CDR1 ENHRY, CDR2 SYGVKD. This CDR3 has 16 amino acids. The chain's CDR3 is CAIGGEEGLNTGELFF. DNA for the CDR3: TGTGCCATCGGAGGGGAGGAAGGGCTGAACACCGGGGAGCTGTTTTTT.

The chain joins TRBV27 to TRBJ2-2; unclear D gene. V lost 3 bases and J 7 bases, leaving 6 bases between the germline ends. The CDR3 has 12 amino acids. The germline gives CDR1 MNHEY, CDR2 SMNVEV (reference sequence). CDR3 DNA sequence: TGTGCCAGCAGTTTGGGTATCGGGGAGCTGTTTTTT. Translation gives CASSLGIGELFF.

This chain connects TRBV19 to TRBJ1-1; no reliable D call. Germline CDR1 is LNHDA and CDR2 is SQIVND (reference sequence). The V gene lost 1 base and the J gene lost 0 bases, with 12 bases spanning the gap. CDR3 size: 16 residues. CDR3 loop: CASSIVPGDMNTEAFF. The DNA for the CDR3 is TGTGCCAGTAGTATAGTTCCGGGAGATATGAACACTGAAGCTTTCTTT.

The gene calls are TRBV6-4 and TRBJ2-2; D possibly uses TRBD1 or TRBD2 (6 bases each). V was cut by 5 bases and J by 2 bases, with 9 bases left in between. CDR3 length: 14 amino acids. CDR1 and CDR2 (germline): MRHNA, SNTAGT. This CDR3 is CASSRGVNTGELFF. The DNA of the CDR3 is TGTGCCAGCAGTAGGGGGGTAAACACCGGGGAGCTGTTTTTT.